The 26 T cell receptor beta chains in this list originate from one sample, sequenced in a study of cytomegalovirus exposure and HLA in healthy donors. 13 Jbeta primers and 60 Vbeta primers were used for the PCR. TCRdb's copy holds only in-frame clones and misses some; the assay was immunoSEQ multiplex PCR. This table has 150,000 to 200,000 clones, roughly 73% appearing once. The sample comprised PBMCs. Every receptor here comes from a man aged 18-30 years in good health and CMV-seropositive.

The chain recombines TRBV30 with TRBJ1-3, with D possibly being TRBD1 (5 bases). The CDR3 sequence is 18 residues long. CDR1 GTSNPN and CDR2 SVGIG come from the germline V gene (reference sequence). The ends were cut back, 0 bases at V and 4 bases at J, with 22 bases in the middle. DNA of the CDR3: TGTGCCTGGAGTGTATTATATCGGCCGGGGGTAGGCGGAAACACCATATATTTT. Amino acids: CAWSVLYRPGVGGNTIYF.

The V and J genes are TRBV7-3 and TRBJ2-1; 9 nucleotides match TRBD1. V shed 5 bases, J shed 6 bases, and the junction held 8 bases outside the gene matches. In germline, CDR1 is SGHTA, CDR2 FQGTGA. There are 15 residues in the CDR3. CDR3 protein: CASSHGTGLSNEQFF. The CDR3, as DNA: TGTGCCAGCAGCCACGGGACAGGGCTTAGCAATGAGCAGTTCTTC.

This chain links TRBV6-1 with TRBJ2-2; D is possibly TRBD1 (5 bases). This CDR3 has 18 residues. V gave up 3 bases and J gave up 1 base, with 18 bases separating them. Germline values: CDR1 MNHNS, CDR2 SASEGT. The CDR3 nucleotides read TGTGCCAGCAGTGAGTTTGACAGCCCGATTCAGAACACCGGGGAGCTGTTTTTT. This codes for CASSEFDSPIQNTGELFF.

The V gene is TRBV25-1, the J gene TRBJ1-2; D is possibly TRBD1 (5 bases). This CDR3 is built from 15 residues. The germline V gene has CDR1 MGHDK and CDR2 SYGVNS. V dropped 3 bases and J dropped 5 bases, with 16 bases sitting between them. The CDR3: CASSDRQGLTYGYTF. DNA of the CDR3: TGTGCCAGCAGTGATCGGCAGGGTCTGACTTATGGCTACACCTTC.

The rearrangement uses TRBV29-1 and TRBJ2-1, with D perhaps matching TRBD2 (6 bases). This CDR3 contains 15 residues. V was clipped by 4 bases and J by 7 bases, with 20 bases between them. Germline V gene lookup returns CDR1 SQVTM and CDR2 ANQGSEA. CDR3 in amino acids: CSVGSGLGFGNEQFF. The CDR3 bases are TGCAGCGTTGGTTCGGGACTGGGGTTTGGGAATGAGCAGTTCTTC.

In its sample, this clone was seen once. The CDR3 reads CASSAHQAGNQPQHF. The CDR3 DNA reads as TGTGCCAGCAGTGCCCACCAGGCCGGCAATCAGCCCCAGCATTTT. The gene calls are TRBV2 and TRBJ1-5; D call uncertain. The germline V gene has CDR1 SNHLY and CDR2 FYNNEI. The CDR3 runs to 15 residues. V lost 4 bases and J 2 bases, leaving 12 bases between the germline ends.

Here the CDR3 DNA reads TGTGCCAGCAACCCCTCACTCGGCGGCGAGCAGTACTTC. Amino acid sequence: CASNPSLGGEQYF. The chain recombines TRBV25-1 with TRBJ2-7; the D is unclear. This CDR3 has 13 residues. Germline V gives CDR1 MGHDK, CDR2 SYGVNS. V lost 7 bases to trimming and J lost 6 bases, with 16 bases between them.

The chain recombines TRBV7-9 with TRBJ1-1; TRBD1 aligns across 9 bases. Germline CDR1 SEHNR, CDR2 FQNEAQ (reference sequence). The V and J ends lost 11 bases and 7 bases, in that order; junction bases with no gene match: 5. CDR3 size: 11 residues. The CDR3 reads CALGTGSEAFF. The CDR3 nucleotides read TGTGCCTTAGGGACAGGGAGTGAAGCTTTCTTT.

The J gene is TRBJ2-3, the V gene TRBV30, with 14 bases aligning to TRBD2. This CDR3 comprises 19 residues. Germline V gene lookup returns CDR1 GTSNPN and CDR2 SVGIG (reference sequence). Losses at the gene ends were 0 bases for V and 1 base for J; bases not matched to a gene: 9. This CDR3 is CAWSVRLGLAGGGTDTQYF. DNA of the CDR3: TGTGCCTGGAGTGTACGGTTAGGACTAGCGGGAGGCGGCACAGATACGCAGTATTTT.

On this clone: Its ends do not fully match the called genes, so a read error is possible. The CDR3 loop reads CASGVDLISGANVLAF. The CDR3 nucleotides are TGCGCCAGCGGTGTCGACCTCATCTCTGGGGCCAACGTCCTGGCTTTC. The chain uses TRBV4-1 and TRBJ2-6, with a tentative D call TRBD1 (5 bases). Germline assignment: CDR1 MGHRA and CDR2 YSYEKL. CDR3 length equals 16 residues.

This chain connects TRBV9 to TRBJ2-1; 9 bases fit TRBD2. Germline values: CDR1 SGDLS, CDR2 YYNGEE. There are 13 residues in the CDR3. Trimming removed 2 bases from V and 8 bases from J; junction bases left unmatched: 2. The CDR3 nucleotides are TGTGCCAGCAGCGTGCGGGAGGGCCATGAGCAGTTCTTC. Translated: CASSVREGHEQFF.

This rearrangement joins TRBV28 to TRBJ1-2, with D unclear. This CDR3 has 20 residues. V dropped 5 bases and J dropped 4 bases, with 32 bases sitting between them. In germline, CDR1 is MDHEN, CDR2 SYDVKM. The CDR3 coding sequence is TGTGCCAGCAGTCCCCCCAGGCTGGCCTTTGGGCCCCCTGTCCTCTATGGCTACACCTTC. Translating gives CASSPPRLAFGPPVLYGYTF.

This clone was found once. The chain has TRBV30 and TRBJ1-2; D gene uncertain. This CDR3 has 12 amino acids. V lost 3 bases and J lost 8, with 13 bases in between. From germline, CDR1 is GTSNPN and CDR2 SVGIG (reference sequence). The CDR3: CAWRGRKWGYTF. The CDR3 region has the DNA TGTGCCTGGAGGGGCAGGAAGTGGGGCTACACCTTC. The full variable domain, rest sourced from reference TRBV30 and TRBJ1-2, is SQTIHQWPATLVQPVGSPLSLECTVEGTSNPNLYWYRQAAGRGLQLLFYSVGIGQISSEVPQNLSASRPQDRQFILSSKKLLLSDSGFYLCAWRGRKWGYTFGSGTRLTVV.

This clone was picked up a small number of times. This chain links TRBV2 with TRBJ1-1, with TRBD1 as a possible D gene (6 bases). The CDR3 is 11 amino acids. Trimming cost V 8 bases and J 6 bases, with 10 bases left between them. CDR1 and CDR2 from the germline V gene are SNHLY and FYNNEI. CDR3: CASWTASEAFF. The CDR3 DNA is TGTGCCAGCTGGACAGCATCTGAAGCTTTCTTT.

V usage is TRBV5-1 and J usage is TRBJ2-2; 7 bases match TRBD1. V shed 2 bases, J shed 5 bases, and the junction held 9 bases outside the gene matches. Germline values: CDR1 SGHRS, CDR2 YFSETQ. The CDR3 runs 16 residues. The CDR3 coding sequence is TGCGCCAGCAGCTTCGACAGGGATGGAAAAACCGGGGAGCTGTTTTTT. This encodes CASSFDRDGKTGELFF.

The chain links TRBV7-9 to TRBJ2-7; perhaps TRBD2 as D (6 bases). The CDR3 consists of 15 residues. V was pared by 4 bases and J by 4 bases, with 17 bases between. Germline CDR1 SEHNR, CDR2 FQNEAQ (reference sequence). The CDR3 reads CASSSRTLGGYEQYF. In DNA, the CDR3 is TGTGCCAGCAGCTCTCGGACCCTGGGAGGTTACGAGCAGTACTTC.

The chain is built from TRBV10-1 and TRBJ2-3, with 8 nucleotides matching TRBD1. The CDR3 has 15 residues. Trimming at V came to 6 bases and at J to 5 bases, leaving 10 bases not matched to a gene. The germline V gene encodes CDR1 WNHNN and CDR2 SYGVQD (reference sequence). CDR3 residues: CASRDRQGRKDTQYF. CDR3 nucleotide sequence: TGCGCCAGCAGGGATAGACAGGGGAGGAAAGATACGCAGTATTTT.

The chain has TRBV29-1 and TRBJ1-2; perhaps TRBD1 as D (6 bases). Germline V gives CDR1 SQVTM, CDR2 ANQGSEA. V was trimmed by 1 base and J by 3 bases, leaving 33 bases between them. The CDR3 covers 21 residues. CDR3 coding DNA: TGCAGCGTTGAAGCCATTCCAATCAGGGGCTCGGGGAAACGGACGGACTATGGCTACACCTTC. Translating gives CSVEAIPIRGSGKRTDYGYTF.

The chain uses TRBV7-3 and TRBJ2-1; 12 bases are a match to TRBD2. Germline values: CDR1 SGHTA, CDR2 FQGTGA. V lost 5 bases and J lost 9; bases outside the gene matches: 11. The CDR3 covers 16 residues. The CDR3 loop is CASSLLAGGTPGEQFF. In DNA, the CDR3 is TGTGCCAGCAGCCTACTAGCGGGAGGCACCCCTGGTGAGCAGTTCTTC.

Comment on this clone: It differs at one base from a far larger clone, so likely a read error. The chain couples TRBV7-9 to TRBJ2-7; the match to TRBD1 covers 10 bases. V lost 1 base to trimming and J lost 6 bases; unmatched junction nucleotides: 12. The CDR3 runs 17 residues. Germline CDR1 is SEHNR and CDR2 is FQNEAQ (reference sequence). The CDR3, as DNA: TGTGCCAGCAGCTTAGGGCTACTGGGACAGGGGTCGTTCGAGCAGTACTTC. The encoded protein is CASSLGLLGQGSFEQYF.

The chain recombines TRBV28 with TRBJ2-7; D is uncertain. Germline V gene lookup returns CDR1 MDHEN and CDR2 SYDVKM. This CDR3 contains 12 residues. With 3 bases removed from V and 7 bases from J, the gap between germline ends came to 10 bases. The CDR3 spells CASSFLRAEQYF. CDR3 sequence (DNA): TGTGCCAGCAGTTTCTTGCGCGCGGAGCAGTACTTC.

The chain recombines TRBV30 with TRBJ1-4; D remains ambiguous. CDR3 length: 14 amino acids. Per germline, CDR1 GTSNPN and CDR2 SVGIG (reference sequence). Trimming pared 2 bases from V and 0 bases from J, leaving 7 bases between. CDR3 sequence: CAWSPSATNEKLFF. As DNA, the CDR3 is TGTGCCTGGAGTCCCAGTGCAACTAATGAAAAACTGTTTTTT.

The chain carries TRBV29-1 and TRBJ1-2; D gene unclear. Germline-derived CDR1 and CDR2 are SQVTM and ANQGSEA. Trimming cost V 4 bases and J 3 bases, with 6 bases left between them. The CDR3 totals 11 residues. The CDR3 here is CSVANDYGYTF. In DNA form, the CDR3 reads TGCAGCGTTGCTAATGACTATGGCTACACCTTC.

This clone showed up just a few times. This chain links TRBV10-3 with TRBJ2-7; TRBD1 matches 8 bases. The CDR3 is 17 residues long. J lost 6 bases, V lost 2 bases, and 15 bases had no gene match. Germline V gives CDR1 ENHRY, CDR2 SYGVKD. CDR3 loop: CAISEPNGQGASGEQYF. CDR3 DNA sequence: TGTGCCATCAGTGAGCCAAACGGACAGGGCGCATCGGGCGAGCAGTACTTC.

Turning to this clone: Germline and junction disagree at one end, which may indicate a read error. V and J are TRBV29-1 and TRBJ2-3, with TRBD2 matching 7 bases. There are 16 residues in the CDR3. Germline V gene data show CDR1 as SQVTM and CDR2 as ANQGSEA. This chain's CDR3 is CSLEIGGTSVTDTQYF. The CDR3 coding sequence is TGCAGCCTTGAAATAGGTGGTACTAGCGTCACAGATACGCAGTATTTT.

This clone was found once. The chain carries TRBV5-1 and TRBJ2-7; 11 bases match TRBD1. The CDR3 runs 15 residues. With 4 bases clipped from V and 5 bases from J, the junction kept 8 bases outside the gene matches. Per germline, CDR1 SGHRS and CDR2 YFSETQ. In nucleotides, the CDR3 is TGCGCCAGCAGCCTAGGGACAGGGGGTTTCGACGAGCAGTACTTC. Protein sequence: CASSLGTGGFDEQYF.